The source of this T cell receptor beta chain is a study of identifying expanded T cells in peripheral blood (dated by TCRdb to the late 2010s). Broadly, across the study: Technical replicates were generated by sequencing separate aliquots of the same genomic DNA pool, with four replicates compared pairwise. General findings and caveats noted by the study authors: It was expected by the authors that biological variance in healthy repertoires might increase further over much longer intervals, such as months to years. The binomial model flagged approximately 1.3 differentially abundant clones between technical replicates but 15 to 17 over roughly two weeks and roughly 19 over about four weeks. Across all healthy-donor time intervals, the beta-binomial model significantly lowered both the number of clones called differentially abundant and the false-positive rate. For all healthy donors, the variance in clone template counts between approximately 2-week samples rose significantly as total template count increased.

Per the germline V gene, SGHVS is the CDR1 and FQNEAQ is the CDR2. Germline trimming amounts to 3 bases on V and 9 bases on J, with 14 as the count of junction bases outside the gene matches. From its cysteine to its phenylalanine, the CDR3 spans 16 amino acids. Only the CDR3 DNA stays, 48 bases, in frame from base 1. Comment on this clone: The antigen this receptor binds is unknown. The input lacks base qualities; no much larger clone sits a single base away.

During the collection period, no immune events, such as infections, were documented for the healthy donors. To calibrate time-dependent variance in a beta-binomial model of T-cell clone differential abundance, blood repertoires from healthy donors were used as a training cohort. The training cohort was composed of some ten healthy donors, 3 female and 7 male. On average the donors were 43 years old, and their ages spanned about 29 to 64 years. Whole blood, obtained from a commercial supplier, was collected from each healthy donor at three time points spaced roughly 2 weeks apart. For immunosequencing, genomic DNA was extracted from unsorted whole blood. TCRbeta CDR3 regions were profiled with the immunoSEQ Assay using bias-controlled multiplex PCR amplification of genomic DNA. Turning to the authors' computational methods: The absolute abundance of each unique TCRbeta CDR3 region was quantified after sequences were collapsed and filtered. Differential abundance was assessed using a binomial (Fisher-equivalent) model and a beta-binomial model in which time-dependent variance fitted from healthy donors was added. Clones with fewer than 5 combined templates were removed, and a clone was called differentially abundant if the clone's Benjamini-Hochberg FDR was below 0.01. Beta-binomial variance was modeled as a function of total template count across the two samples using the form v = (b*log(k)+a)^2. Sourced from immuneACCESS, this table was stored by TCRdb with only in-frame sequences that have V and J called. A share of the clones is absent; for the studies checked, an unresolved V gene accounts for under half, and the remainder has no known explanation. V, J and clone size were drawn from that table, and D and trimming were deduced from the DNA. A total of about 110,000 clones appear in this sample, 88% of them only once. Jointly, the top ten make up around 8.2% of the sample.

The TCR comes from a person between 18 and 75 years old in good health. The chain is encoded by TRBV7-8 joined to TRBJ2-5; TRBD1 agrees with 9 junctional bases. Sequencing was carried out using blood. The nucleotide sequence reads TGTGCCAGCAGCTTCGTCTCCGGACAGGGGTTATTGCCCCAGTACTTC. This yields the protein CASSFVSGQGLLPQYF. When the CDR3 is completed using the reference TRBV7-8 and TRBJ2-5 genes on either side, the full variable domain is GAGVSQSPRYKVAKRGQDVALRCDPISGHVSLFWYQQALGQGPEFLTYFQNEAQLDKSGLPSDRFFAERPEGSVSTLKIQRTQQEDSAVYLCASSFVSGQGLLPQYFGPGTRLLVL.